The entry below describes one TCR beta chain. Its antigen is not known. TCRdb keeps only in-frame clones here, not all; method: immunoSEQ multiplex PCR. The table lists roughly 100,000 clones, around 82% of them singletons, with 3% to 4.5% in the top ten. The data stem from a study of OX40 agonist ivuxolimab in advanced cancers. The overall study: Clinicians treated patients with ivuxolimab, an agonistic anti-OX40 (CD134) antibody.

Blood specimens came from baseline, cycle 4 day 1, and cycle 7 day 1. J lost 3 bases, V lost 0 bases, and 4 bases had no gene match. There are 15 residues in the CDR3. Germline CDR1 is SGHDN and CDR2 is FVKESK. Study-wide findings and caveats: Among the lowest levels of clonal expansion were found in partial responders at 0.1-3.0 mg/kg. Nonresponders, in some cases, also had low normalized T-cell clonal expansion.

The receptor's source is an adult with an advanced solid tumor such as melanoma, head and neck, liver or kidney cancer. V and J are TRBV14 and TRBJ2-7; 8 bases agree with TRBD2. Sequencing used CD4+ or CD8+ T cells sorted from blood, obtained in a trial of the OX40 agonist ivuxolimab. DNA for the CDR3: TGTGCCAGCAGCCAAGAAACTAGCGGTTACTACGAGCAGTACTTC. This codes for CASSQETSGYYEQYF.